The rows below give T cell receptor beta chains drawn from one sample of a study of shared clonotypes between healthy human individuals. Produced via immunoSEQ multiplex PCR; TCRdb's table is partial and in-frame only. Among 950,000 to 1,100,000 clones listed, more than 75% were seen once. The source material was memory CD4+ T cells from PBMCs. The receptors originated from a man between 18 and 29 years old in good health. Some clones in this sample may be carry-over from other donors' samples. CDR3s include the opening cysteine and the closing phenylalanine or tryptophan. A D gene is named only where the DNA matches it firmly. Clone size is given for some rows only: seen once, a few or many times, or a class if the clone is expanded.

>TRBJ2-5|TRBV28|once|.
CASSSNLGQPGVGQETQYF
TGTGCCAGCAGTTCCAACCTGGGACAGCCGGGAGTAGGTCAAGAGACCCAGTACTTC
>TRBJ2-7|TRBV6-5|.|.
CASSYGRAAEQYF
TGTGCCAGCAGTTACGGGAGAGCGGCCGAGCAGTACTTC
>TRBJ1-2|TRBV9|.|TRBD1
CASGKGATNYGYTF
TGTGCCAGCGGGAAGGGGGCGACGAACTATGGCTACACCTTC
>TRBJ2-3|TRBV4-1|.|.
CASSQGWLRRTGPDTQYF
TGCGCCAGCAGTCAAGGATGGTTAAGGAGGACGGGGCCAGATACGCAGTATTTT
>TRBJ1-6|TRBV28|.|.
CASSSAGQGEGSPLHF
TGTGCCAGCAGTTCAGCCGGGCAGGGTGAGGGCTCACCCCTCCACTTT
>TRBJ2-7|TRBV30|.|TRBD2
CAWSVGTTEQYF
TGTGCCTGGAGTGTGGGGACTACCGAGCAGTACTTC
>TRBJ2-7|TRBV2|.|.
CASYSGIPYEQYF
TGTGCCAGCTATTCCGGGATTCCCTACGAGCAGTACTTC
>TRBJ2-1|TRBV20-1|.|.
CSASGYEQFF
TGCAGTGCTAGTGGGTATGAGCAGTTCTTC
>TRBJ1-2|TRBV11-2|.|.
CASSHYRDHGYTF
TGTGCCAGCAGCCACTACAGGGATCATGGCTACACCTTC
>TRBJ1-5|TRBV29-1|many|.
CSVQSTGNQPQHF
TGCAGCGTTCAGAGCACAGGTAATCAGCCCCAGCATTTT
>TRBJ2-3|TRBV30|.|.
CAWSVPTASTDTQYF
TGTGCCTGGAGTGTACCCACGGCGAGCACAGATACGCAGTATTTT
>TRBJ2-5|TRBV10-1|.|.
CASTGGKQETQYF
TGCGCCAGCACCGGGGGAAAACAGGAGACCCAGTACTTC
>TRBJ1-4|TRBV19|.|.
CATSSRDMVWEKLFF
TGTGCCACCTCGTCCCGGGACATGGTATGGGAAAAACTGTTTTTT
>TRBJ2-2|TRBV11-3|.|.
CASSLGAWGELFF
TGTGCCAGCAGCTTGGGAGCCTGGGGGGAGCTGTTTTTT
>TRBJ2-3|TRBV9|.|.
CASSPPTSTDTQYF
TGTGCCAGCAGCCCTCCAACGAGCACAGATACGCAGTATTTT
>TRBJ1-4|TRBV5-3|.|TRBD1
CASSPGQRNEKLFF
TGTGCCAGCAGCCCGGGACAGCGAAATGAAAAACTGTTTTTT
>TRBJ2-5|TRBV28|.|.
CATEGPQETQYF
TGTGCCACCGAAGGGCCCCAAGAGACCCAGTACTTC
>TRBJ2-7|TRBV30|once|.
CAWRSRGGSSSYEQYF
TGTGCCTGGAGATCTCGAGGGGGATCGAGCTCCTACGAGCAGTACTTC
>TRBJ2-5|TRBV11-1|.|.
CASSRTVETQYF
TGTGCCAGCAGCCGAACTGTAGAGACCCAGTACTTC
>TRBJ1-2|TRBV6-6|.|TRBD1
CASSYSTGQGRGYTF
TGTGCCAGCAGTTACTCAACCGGACAGGGTCGTGGCTACACCTTC
>TRBJ2-7|TRBV7-2|.|TRBD1
CASSALPPGTGYF
TGTGCCAGCAGCGCGTTACCCCCCGGGACAGGGTACTTC
>TRBJ2-2|TRBV19|.|TRBD1
CASIRGQRTGELFF
TGTGCCAGTATTCGGGGACAGAGAACCGGGGAGCTGTTTTTT
>TRBJ2-7|TRBV28|.|.
CASSPRSDVLWYEQYF
TGTGCCAGCAGTCCCCGGTCGGACGTGTTGTGGTACGAGCAGTACTTC
>TRBJ2-1|TRBV5-8|.|.
CASSLVYWVHEQFF
TGTGCCAGCAGCTTGGTTTATTGGGTGCATGAGCAGTTCTTC
>TRBJ2-7|TRBV4-3|.|TRBD1
CASSQSTQGQFLYEQYF
TGCGCCAGCAGCCAATCAACCCAGGGACAGTTCCTCTACGAGCAGTACTTC
>TRBJ1-5|TRBV10-3|few|.
CAISETNQPQHF
TGTGCCATCAGTGAAACCAATCAGCCCCAGCATTTT
>TRBJ2-7|TRBV5-1|once|TRBD1
CASSLGQGDEQYF
TGCGCCAGCAGCTTGGGACAGGGAGACGAGCAGTACTTC
>TRBJ2-7|TRBV7-9|many|.
CASSLQGGRYEQYF
TGTGCCAGCAGCTTACAGGGGGGACGCTACGAGCAGTACTTC
>TRBJ1-2|TRBV29-1|.|TRBD1
CSVGKNRGQDYGYTF
TGCAGCGTGGGAAAAAACAGGGGGCAAGACTATGGCTACACCTTC
>TRBJ1-5|TRBV5-5|.|TRBD1
CASSYGQGNQPQHF
TGTGCCAGCAGCTACGGACAGGGAAATCAGCCCCAGCATTTT
>TRBJ2-2|TRBV6-5|.|.
CASSYSIIAARGELFF
TGTGCCAGCAGTTACTCGATAATAGCGGCTAGGGGGGAGCTGTTTTTT